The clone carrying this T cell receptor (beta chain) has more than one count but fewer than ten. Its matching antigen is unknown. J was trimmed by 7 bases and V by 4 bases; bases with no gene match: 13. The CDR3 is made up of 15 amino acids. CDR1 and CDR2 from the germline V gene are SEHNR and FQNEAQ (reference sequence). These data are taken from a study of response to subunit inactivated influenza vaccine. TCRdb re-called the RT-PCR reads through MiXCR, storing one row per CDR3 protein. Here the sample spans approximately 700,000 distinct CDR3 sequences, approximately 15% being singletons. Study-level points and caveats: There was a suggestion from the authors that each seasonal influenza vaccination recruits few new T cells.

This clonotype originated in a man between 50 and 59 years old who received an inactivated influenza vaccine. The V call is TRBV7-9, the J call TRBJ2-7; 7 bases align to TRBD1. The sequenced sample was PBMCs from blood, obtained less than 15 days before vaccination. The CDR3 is CASSSSGQRLREQYF. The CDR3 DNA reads TGTGCCAGCAGCTCCTCGGGACAGAGATTACGGGAGCAGTACTTC.